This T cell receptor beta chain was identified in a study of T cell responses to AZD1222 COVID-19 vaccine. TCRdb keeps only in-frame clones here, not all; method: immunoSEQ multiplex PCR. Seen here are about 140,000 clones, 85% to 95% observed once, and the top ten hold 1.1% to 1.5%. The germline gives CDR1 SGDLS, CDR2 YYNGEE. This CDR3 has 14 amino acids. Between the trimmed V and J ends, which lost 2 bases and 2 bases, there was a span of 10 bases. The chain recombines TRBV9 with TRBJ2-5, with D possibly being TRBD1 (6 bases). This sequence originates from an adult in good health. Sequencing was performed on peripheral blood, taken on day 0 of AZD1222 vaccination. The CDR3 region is CASSVEQGQETQYF. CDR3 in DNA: TGTGCCAGCAGCGTTGAACAGGGACAAGAGACCCAGTACTTC.